The entry below describes one T cell receptor (beta chain). No antigen is known for it. The data belong to a study of T cell responses to AZD1222 COVID-19 vaccine. Study observations and caveats: Only after the peak T cell response were repertoires sampled. Only a handful of AZD1222 recipients, six or seven in all, had baseline seropositivity. The donors showed a predominance of white British ancestry and of females, with possible underestimation of clonal diversity.

The data were produced by immunoSEQ multiplex PCR, yet TCRdb's version contains in-frame clones alone and is incomplete. Of about 150,000 clones detected, approximately 78% appear once; the ten largest clones hold about 3.8%. Germline CDR1 reads WNHNN; CDR2 reads SYGVQD (reference sequence). Trimming pared 5 bases from V and 3 bases from J, leaving 14 bases between. CDR3 size: 15 residues. The chain employs TRBV10-1 and TRBJ2-1; D is possibly TRBD1 or TRBD2 (5 bases each). The input for sequencing was peripheral blood, taken on day 0 of MenACWY control vaccination. This clonotype originated in an adult in good health. CDR3 coding DNA: TGCGCCAGCAGTTCTCGGGACCGCCGCTACAATGAGCAGTTCTTC. It is translated as CASSSRDRRYNEQFF.